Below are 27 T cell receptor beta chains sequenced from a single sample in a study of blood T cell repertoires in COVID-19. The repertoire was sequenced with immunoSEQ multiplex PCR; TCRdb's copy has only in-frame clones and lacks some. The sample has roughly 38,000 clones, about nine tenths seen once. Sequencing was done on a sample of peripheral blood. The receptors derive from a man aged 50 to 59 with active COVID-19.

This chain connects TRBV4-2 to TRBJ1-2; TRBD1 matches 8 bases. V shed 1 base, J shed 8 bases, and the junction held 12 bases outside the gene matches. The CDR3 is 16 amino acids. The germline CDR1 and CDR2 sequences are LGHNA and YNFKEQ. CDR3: CASSQAEDRALGGYTF. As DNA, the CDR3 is TGTGCCAGCAGCCAAGCCGAGGACAGGGCCCTCGGGGGCTACACCTTC.

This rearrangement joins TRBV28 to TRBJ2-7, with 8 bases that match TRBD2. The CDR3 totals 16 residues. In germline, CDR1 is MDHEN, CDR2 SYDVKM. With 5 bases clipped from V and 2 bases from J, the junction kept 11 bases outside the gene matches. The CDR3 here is CASSPRGGTSTYEQYF. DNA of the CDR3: TGTGCCAGCAGTCCCCGGGGGGGTACATCGACCTACGAGCAGTACTTC.

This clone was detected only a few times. The CDR3 region is CASSLSLGGGAGNTIYF. The CDR3 DNA follows: TGTGCCAGCAGCCTCTCTTTGGGTGGGGGCGCTGGAAACACCATATATTTT. V gene TRBV3-1 (or the pseudogene TRBV3-2) combines with J gene TRBJ1-3; D might be TRBD1 (6 bases). The V end was cut by 4 bases, the J end by 2 bases, with 18 bases between. The germline V gene encodes CDR1 LGHDT and CDR2 YNNKEL (reference sequence). The CDR3 consists of 17 residues.

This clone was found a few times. The CDR3 DNA follows: TGCGCCAGCAGCCCAATCACGACAGGGTACGAGCAGTACTTC. Amino acid sequence: CASSPITTGYEQYF. The chain uses TRBV5-1 and TRBJ2-7; 7 bases map to TRBD1. This CDR3 has 14 amino acids. In germline, CDR1 is SGHRS, CDR2 YFSETQ. Losses at the gene ends were 4 bases for V and 4 bases for J; bases not matched to a gene: 8.

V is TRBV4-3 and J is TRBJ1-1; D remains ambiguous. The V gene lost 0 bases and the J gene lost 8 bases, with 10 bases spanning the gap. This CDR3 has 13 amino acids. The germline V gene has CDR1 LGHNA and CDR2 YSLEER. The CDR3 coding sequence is TGCGCCAGCAGCCAAGATCGGGGTGAGGAAGCTTTCTTT. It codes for CASSQDRGEEAFF.

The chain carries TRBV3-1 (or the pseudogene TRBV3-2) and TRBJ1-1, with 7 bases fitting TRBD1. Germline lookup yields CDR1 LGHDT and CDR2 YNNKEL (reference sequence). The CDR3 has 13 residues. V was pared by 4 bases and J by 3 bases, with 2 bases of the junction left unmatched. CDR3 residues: CASSRGTDTEAFF. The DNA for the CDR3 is TGTGCCAGCAGCCGCGGGACAGACACTGAAGCTTTCTTT.

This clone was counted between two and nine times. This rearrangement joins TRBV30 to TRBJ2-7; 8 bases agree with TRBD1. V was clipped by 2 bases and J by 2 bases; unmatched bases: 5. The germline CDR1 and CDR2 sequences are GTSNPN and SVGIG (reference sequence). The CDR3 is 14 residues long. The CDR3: CAWSTVRGPYEQYF. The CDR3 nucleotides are TGTGCCTGGAGTACGGTCAGGGGGCCCTACGAGCAGTACTTC.

The CDR3 DNA follows: TGTGCCAGCAGGTCACCTACCGGTGGGAGCTCCTACAATGAGCAGTTCTTC. Translation gives CASRSPTGGSSYNEQFF. The chain couples TRBV27 to TRBJ2-1, with D perhaps TRBD2 (5 bases). This CDR3 has 17 amino acids. Trimming shortened V by 6 bases and J by 0 bases, and 18 bases separated the two germline ends. Germline V gene lookup returns CDR1 MNHEY and CDR2 SMNVEV (reference sequence).

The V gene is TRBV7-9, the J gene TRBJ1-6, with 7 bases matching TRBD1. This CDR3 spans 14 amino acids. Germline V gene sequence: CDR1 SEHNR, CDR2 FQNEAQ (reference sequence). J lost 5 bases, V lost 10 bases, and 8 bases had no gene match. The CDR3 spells CAITPTGNNSPLHF. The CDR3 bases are TGTGCCATCACCCCGACAGGGAATAATTCACCCCTCCACTTT.

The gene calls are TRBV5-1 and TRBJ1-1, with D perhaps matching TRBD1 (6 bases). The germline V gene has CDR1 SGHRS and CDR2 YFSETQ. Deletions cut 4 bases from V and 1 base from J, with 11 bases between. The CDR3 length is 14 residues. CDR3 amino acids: CASSDPRGNTEAFF. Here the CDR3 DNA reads TGCGCCAGCAGCGACCCCAGGGGGAACACTGAAGCTTTCTTT.

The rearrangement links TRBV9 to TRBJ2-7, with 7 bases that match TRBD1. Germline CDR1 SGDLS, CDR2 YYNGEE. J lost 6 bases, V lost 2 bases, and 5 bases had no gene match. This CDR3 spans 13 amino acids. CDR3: CASSVEQGTEQYF. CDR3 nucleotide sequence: TGTGCCAGCAGCGTTGAACAGGGGACCGAGCAGTACTTC.

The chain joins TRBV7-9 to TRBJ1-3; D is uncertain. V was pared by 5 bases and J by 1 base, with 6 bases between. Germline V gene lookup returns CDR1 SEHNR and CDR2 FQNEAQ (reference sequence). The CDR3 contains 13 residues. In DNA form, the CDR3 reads TGTGCCAGCAGCCCCATTTCTGGAAACACCATATATTTT. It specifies CASSPISGNTIYF.

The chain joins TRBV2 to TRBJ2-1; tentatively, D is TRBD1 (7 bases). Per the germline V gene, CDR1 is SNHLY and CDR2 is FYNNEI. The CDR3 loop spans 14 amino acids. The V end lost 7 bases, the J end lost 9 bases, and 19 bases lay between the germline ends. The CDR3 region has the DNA TGTGCCAGCACCGTAGACAGGGACGGGGGTGAGCAGTTCTTC. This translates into CASTVDRDGGEQFF.

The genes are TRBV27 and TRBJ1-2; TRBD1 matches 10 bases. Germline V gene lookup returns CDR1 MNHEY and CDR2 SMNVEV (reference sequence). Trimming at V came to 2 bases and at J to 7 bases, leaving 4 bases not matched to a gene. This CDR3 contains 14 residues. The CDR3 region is CASSLGTGARGYTF. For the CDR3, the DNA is TGTGCCAGCAGTTTAGGGACAGGGGCCCGTGGCTACACCTTC.

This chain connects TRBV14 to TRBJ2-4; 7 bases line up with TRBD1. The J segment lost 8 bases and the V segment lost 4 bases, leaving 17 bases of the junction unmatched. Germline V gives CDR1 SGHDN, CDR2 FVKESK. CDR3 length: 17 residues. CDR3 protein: CASSPLLTGWGSDIQYF. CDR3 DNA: TGTGCCAGCAGCCCACTTTTGACAGGGTGGGGGTCGGACATTCAGTACTTC. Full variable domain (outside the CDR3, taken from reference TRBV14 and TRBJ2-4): EAGVTQFPSHSVIEKGQTVTLRCDPISGHDNLYWYRRVMGKEIKFLLHFVKESKQDESGMPNNRFLAERTGGTYSTLKVQPAELEDSGVYFCASSPLLTGWGSDIQYFGAGTRLSVL.

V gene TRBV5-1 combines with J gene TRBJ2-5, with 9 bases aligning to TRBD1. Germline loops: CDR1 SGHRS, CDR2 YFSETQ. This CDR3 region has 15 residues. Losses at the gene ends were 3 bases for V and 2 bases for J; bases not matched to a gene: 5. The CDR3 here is CASSWGQGPQETQYF. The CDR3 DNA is TGCGCCAGCAGCTGGGGACAGGGCCCTCAAGAGACCCAGTACTTC.

The CDR3 loop reads CAWSAPMRVMNTEAFF. CDR3 coding DNA: TGTGCCTGGAGTGCCCCGATGAGGGTTATGAACACTGAAGCTTTCTTT. The chain links TRBV30 to TRBJ1-1; no reliable D call. Looked up from germline, CDR1 is GTSNPN and CDR2 is SVGIG (reference sequence). The CDR3 length is 16 residues. Trimming stripped 1 base from V and 0 bases from J, with 15 bases between.

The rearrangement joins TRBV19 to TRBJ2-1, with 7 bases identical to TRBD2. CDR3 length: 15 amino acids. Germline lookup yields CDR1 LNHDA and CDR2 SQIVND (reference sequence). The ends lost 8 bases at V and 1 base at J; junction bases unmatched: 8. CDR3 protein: CASSEAGTSYNEQFF. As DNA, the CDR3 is TGTGCCAGTTCCGAAGCGGGGACTTCCTACAATGAGCAGTTCTTC.

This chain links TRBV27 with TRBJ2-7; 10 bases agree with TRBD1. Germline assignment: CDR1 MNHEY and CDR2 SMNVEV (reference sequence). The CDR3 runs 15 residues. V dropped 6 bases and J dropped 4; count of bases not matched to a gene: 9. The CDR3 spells CASSLKGQGWYEQYF. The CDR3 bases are TGTGCCAGCAGCCTTAAGGGACAGGGGTGGTACGAGCAGTACTTC.

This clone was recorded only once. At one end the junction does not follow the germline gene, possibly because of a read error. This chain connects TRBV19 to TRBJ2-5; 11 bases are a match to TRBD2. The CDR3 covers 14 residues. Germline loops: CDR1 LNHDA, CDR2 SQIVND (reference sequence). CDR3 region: CASSIAGGGETQYF. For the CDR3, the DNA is TGTGCCAGTAGCATAGCGGGAGGGGGGGAGACCCAGTACTTC.

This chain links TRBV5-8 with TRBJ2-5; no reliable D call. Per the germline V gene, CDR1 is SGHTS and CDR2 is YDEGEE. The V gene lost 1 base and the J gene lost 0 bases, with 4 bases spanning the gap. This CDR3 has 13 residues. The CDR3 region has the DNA TGTGCCAGCAGCTTGCAGTACCAAGAGACCCAGTACTTC. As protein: CASSLQYQETQYF.

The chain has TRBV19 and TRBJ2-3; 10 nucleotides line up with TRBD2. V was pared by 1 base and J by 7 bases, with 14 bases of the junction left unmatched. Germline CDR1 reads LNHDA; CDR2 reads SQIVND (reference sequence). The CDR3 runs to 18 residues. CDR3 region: CASSIGLIAGGMRNTQYF. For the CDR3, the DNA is TGTGCCAGTAGTATAGGATTAATAGCGGGAGGTATGCGGAATACGCAGTATTTT.

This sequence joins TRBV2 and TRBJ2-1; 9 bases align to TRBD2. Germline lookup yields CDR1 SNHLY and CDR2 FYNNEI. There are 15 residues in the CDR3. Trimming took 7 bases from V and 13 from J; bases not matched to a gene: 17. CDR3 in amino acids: CASKKLAGVTTLQFF. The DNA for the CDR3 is TGTGCCAGCAAGAAGTTAGCGGGAGTGACCACCCTACAGTTCTTC.

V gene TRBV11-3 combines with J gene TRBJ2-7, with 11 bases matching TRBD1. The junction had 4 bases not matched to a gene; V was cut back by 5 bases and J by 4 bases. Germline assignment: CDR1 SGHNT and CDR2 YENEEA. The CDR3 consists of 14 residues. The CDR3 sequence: CASSPGQGGYEQYF. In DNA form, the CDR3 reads TGTGCCAGCAGCCCGGGACAGGGGGGTTACGAGCAGTACTTC. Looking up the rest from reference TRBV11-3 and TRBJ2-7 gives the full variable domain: EAGVVQSPRYKIIEKKQPVAFWCNPISGHNTLYWYLQNLGQGPELLIRYENEEAVDDSQLPKDRFSAERLKGVDSTLKIQPAELGDSAVYLCASSPGQGGYEQYFGPGTRLTVT.

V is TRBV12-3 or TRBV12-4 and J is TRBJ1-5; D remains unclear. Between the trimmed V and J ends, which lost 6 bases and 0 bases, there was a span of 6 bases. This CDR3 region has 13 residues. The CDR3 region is CASSLNSNQPQHF. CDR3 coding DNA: TGTGCCAGCAGCCTAAATAGCAATCAGCCCCAGCATTTT.

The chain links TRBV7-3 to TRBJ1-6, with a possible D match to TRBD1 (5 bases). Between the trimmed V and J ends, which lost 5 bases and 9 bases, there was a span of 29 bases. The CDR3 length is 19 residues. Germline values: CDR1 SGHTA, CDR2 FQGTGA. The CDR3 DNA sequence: TGTGCCAGCAGCCCCCGTGGCAGGGTGGAGGGCGATAAGATTTCACCCCTCCACTTT. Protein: CASSPRGRVEGDKISPLHF. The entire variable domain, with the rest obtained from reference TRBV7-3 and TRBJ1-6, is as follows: GAGVSQTPSNKVTEKGKYVELRCDPISGHTALYWYRQSLGQGPEFLIYFQGTGAADDSGLPNDRFFAVRPEGSVSTLKIQRTERGDSAVYLCASSPRGRVEGDKISPLHFGNGTRLTVT.

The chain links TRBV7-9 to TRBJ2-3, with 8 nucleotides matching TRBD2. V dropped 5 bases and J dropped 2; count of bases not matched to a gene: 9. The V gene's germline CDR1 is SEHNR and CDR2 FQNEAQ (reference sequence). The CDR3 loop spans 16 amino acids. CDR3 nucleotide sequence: TGTGCCAGCAGCATCGGACTAGCAGATCCCACAGATACGCAGTATTTT. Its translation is CASSIGLADPTDTQYF. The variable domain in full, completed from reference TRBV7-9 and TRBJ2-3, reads DTGVSQNPRHKITKRGQNVTFRCDPISEHNRLYWYRQTLGQGPEFLTYFQNEAQLEKSRLLSDRFSAERPKGSFSTLEIQRTEQGDSAMYLCASSIGLADPTDTQYFGPGTRLTVL.